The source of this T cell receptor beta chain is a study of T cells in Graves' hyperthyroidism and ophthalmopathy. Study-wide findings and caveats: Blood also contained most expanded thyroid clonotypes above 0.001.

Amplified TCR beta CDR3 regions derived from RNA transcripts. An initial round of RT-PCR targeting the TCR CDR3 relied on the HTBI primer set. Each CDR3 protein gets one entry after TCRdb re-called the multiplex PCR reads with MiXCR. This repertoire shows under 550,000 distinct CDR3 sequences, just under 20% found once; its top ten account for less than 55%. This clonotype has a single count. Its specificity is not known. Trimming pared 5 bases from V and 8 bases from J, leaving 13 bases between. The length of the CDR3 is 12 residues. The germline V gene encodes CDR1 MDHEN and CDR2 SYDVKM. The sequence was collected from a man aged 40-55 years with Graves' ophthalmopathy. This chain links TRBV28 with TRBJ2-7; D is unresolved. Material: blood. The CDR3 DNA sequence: TGTGCCAGCAGTCTCCCAGGATACAAGCAGTACTTC. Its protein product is CASSLPGYKQYF.